Presented here are 7 T cell receptor beta chains from one specimen sequenced in a study of CD8+CD57+ T cells in acquired aplastic anemia. Patients chosen for sequencing had CD8+CD57+ cells that had expanded, as shown by flow cytometry. Investigators profiled TCR beta VDJ and CDR3 from genomic DNA template. TCRdb passed the reads through MiXCR, listing each CDR3 protein once. The sample carries about 190,000 distinct CDR3 sequences, just under 50% recorded once. The sequenced material came from sorted CD4+, CD8+, or CD8+CD57+ T cells (not recorded which) from PBMCs. The receptor source for this set is a human donor with aplastic anemia.

This clonotype has at least ten counts. This chain uses TRBV20-1 with TRBJ2-7; 9 bases map to TRBD1. Per the germline V gene, CDR1 is DFQATT and CDR2 is SNEGSKA (reference sequence). Unmatched junction bases numbered 3, after V lost 1 base and J lost 2 bases. The CDR3 sequence is 14 residues long. The CDR3 DNA reads TGCAGTGCTAGAGGGGACAGGGCCCCCTACGAGCAGTACTTC. It codes for CSARGDRAPYEQYF.

This clonotype was found once. The genes are TRBV11-1 and TRBJ2-1; D is perhaps TRBD1 (5 bases). V shed 3 bases and J shed 0 bases, with 9 bases lying between them. Per germline, CDR1 SGHAT and CDR2 FQDESV (reference sequence). The CDR3 runs 15 residues. The CDR3 loop is CASSLEDSSYNEQFF. CDR3 DNA: TGTGCCAGCAGCTTGGAAGACAGCTCCTACAATGAGCAGTTCTTC.

V usage is TRBV7-3 and J usage is TRBJ2-2; 9 positions agree with TRBD1. The CDR3 is made up of 16 amino acids. Germline CDR1 SGHTA, CDR2 FQGTGA. The V segment lost 6 bases and the J segment 4 bases; nucleotides outside the gene matches: 9. The CDR3 here is CASSGSGTGRTGELFF. CDR3 sequence (DNA): TGTGCCAGCAGTGGCTCCGGGACAGGGCGCACCGGGGAGCTGTTTTTT. The full variable domain, completed using reference TRBV7-3 and TRBJ2-2, is GAGVSQTPSNKVTEKGKYVELRCDPISGHTALYWYRQSLGQGPEFLIYFQGTGAADDSGLPNDRFFAVRPEGSVSTLKIQRTERGDSAVYLCASSGSGTGRTGELFFGEGSRLTVL.

This chain links TRBV4-1 with TRBJ2-7; TRBD2 matches 14 bases. V lost 2 bases to trimming and J lost 0 bases; unmatched junction nucleotides: 6. The germline gives CDR1 MGHRA, CDR2 YSYEKL. CDR3 length: 18 amino acids. The CDR3 sequence is CASSQKAGTSGSSYEQYF. CDR3 DNA sequence: TGCGCCAGCAGCCAAAAAGCGGGGACTAGCGGGAGCTCCTACGAGCAGTACTTC.

The chain links TRBV19 to TRBJ1-5; weak D call: TRBD1 (5 bases). The length of the CDR3 is 18 residues. Trimming shortened V by 2 bases and J by 3 bases, and 20 bases separated the two germline ends. Germline CDR1 reads LNHDA; CDR2 reads SQIVND (reference sequence). The CDR3 DNA is TGTGCCAGTAGTATAAGGGGACCGGGGGGAGCCTACAATCAGCCCCAGCATTTT. Encoded protein: CASSIRGPGGAYNQPQHF.

The V call is TRBV10-3, the J call TRBJ2-7; 9 nucleotides line up with TRBD1. The germline V gene has CDR1 ENHRY and CDR2 SYGVKD. The CDR3 contains 14 residues. V was pared by 5 bases and J by 4 bases, with 6 bases of the junction left unmatched. CDR3 nucleotide sequence: TGTGCCATCAGTTGGGACAGGGTGAATTACGAGCAGTACTTC. Translating it yields CAISWDRVNYEQYF.

CDR3 residues: CASSPGPEQFF. The CDR3 DNA reads as TGTGCCAGCAGCCCGGGACCAGAGCAGTTCTTC. This chain uses TRBV7-6 with TRBJ2-1, with D perhaps matching TRBD1 or TRBD2 (5 bases each). The V end lost 5 bases, the J end lost 10 bases, and 9 bases lay between the germline ends. The germline V gene has CDR1 SGHVS and CDR2 FNYEAQ. The CDR3 loop spans 11 amino acids.